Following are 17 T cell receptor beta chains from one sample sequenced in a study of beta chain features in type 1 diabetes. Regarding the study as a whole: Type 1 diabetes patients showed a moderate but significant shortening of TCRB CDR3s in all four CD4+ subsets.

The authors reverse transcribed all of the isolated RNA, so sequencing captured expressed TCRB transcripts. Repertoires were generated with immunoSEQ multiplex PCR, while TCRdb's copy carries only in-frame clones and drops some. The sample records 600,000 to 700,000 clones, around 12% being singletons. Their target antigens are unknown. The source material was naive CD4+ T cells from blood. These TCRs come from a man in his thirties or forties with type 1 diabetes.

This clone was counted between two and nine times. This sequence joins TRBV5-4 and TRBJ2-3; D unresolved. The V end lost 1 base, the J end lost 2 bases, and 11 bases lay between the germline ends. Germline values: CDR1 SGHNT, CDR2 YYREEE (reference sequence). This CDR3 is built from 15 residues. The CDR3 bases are TGTGCCAGCAGCTTGACGGCGGATCTCACAGATACGCAGTATTTT. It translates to CASSLTADLTDTQYF.

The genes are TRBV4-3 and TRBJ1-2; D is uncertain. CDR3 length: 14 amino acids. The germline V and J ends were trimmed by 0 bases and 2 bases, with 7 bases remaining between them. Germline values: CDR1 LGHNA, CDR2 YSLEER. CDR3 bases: TGCGCCAGCAGCCAAGAAAGCCTGAACTATGGCTACACCTTC. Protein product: CASSQESLNYGYTF.

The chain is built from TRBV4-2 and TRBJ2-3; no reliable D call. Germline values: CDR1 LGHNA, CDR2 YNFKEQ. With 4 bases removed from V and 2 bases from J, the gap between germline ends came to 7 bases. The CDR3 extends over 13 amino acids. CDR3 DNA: TGTGCCAGCAGCCCGACATACACAGATACGCAGTATTTT. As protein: CASSPTYTDTQYF.

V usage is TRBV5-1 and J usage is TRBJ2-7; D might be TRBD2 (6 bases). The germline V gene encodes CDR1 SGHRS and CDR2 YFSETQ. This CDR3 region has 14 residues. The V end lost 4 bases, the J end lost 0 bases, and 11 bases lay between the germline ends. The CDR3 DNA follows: TGCGCCAGCAGCGCGGGGACCGACTCCTACGAGCAGTACTTC. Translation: CASSAGTDSYEQYF. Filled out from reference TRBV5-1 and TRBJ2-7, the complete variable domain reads KAGVTQTPRYLIKTRGQQVTLSCSPISGHRSVSWYQQTPGQGLQFLFEYFSETQRNKGNFPGRFSGRQFSNSRSEMNVSTLELGDSALYLCASSAGTDSYEQYFGPGTRLTVT.

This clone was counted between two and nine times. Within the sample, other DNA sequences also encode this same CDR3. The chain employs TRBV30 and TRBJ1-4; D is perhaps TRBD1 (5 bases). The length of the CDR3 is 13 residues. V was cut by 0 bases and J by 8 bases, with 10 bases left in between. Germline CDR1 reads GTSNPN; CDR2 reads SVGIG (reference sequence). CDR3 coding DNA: TGTGCCTGGAGTGTATTGGAGGGGGAAAAACTGTTTTTT. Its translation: CAWSVLEGEKLFF.

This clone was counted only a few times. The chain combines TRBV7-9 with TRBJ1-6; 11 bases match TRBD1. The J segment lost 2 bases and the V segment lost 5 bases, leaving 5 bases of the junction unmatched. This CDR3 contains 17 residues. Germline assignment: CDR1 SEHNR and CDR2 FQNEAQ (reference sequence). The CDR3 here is CASSPWTGGTYNSPLHF. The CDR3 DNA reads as TGTGCCAGCAGCCCCTGGACAGGGGGCACCTATAATTCACCCCTCCACTTT.

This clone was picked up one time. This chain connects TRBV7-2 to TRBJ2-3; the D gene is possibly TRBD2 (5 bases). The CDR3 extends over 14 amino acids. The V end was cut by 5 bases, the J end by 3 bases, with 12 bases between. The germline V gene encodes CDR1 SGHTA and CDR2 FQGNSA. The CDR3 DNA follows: TGTGCCAGCAGCCGACTACAGACGACAGATACGCAGTATTTT. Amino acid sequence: CASSRLQTTDTQYF.

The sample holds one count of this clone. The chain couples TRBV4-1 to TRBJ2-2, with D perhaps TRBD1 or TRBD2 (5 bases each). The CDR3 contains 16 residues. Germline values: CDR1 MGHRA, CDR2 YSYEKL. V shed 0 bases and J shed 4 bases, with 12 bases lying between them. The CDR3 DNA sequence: TGCGCCAGCAGCCAAGATTTATGGGGGTCCACCGGGGAGCTGTTTTTT. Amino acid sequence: CASSQDLWGSTGELFF.

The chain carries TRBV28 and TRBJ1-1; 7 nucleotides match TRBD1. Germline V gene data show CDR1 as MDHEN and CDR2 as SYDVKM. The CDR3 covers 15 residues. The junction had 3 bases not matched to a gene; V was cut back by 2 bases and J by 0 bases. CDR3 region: CASSLIGTVNTEAFF. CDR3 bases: TGTGCCAGCAGTTTAATTGGGACAGTGAACACTGAAGCTTTCTTT. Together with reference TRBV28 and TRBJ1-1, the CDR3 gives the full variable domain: DVKVTQSSRYLVKRTGEKVFLECVQDMDHENMFWYRQDPGLGLRLIYFSYDVKMKEKGDIPEGYSVSREKKERFSLILESASTNQTSMYLCASSLIGTVNTEAFFGQGTRLTVV.

In DNA form, the CDR3 reads TGTGCCAGCAGCGGGCCCGGGACAGGCTTTACCTACGAGCAGTACTTC. Translated, it gives CASSGPGTGFTYEQYF. The chain carries TRBV5-5 and TRBJ2-7, with 8 bases that match TRBD1. Unmatched junction bases numbered 11, after V lost 4 bases and J lost 2 bases. From germline, CDR1 is SGHKS and CDR2 YYEKEE (reference sequence). The CDR3 runs 16 residues. Looking up the rest from reference TRBV5-5 and TRBJ2-7 gives the full variable domain: DAGVTQSPTHLIKTRGQQVTLRCSPISGHKSVSWYQQVLGQGPQFIFQYYEKEERGRGNFPDRFSARQFPNYSSELNVNALLLGDSALYLCASSGPGTGFTYEQYFGPGTRLTVT.

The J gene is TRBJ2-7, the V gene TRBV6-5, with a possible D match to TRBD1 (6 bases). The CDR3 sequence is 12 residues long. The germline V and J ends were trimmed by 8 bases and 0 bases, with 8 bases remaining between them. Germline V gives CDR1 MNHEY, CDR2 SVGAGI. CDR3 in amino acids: CASQDSSYEQYF. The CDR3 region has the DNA TGTGCCAGCCAGGACAGCTCCTACGAGCAGTACTTC.

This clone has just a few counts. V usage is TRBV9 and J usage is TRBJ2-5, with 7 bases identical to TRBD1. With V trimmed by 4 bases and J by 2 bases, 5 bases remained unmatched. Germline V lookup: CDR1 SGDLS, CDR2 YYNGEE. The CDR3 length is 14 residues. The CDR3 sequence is CASSQGQVQETQYF. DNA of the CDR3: TGTGCCAGCAGCCAAGGACAGGTTCAAGAGACCCAGTACTTC.

The CDR3 DNA reads as TGTGCCAGCGCCGCGGGACCTGGCCCCACCGGGGAGCTGTTTTTT. This gives the protein CASAAGPGPTGELFF. The rearrangement uses TRBV7-9 and TRBJ2-2, with a possible D match to TRBD2 (6 bases). Trimming left V 8 bases short and J 4 bases short, with 17 bases between. Germline V gene sequence: CDR1 SEHNR, CDR2 FQNEAQ (reference sequence). The CDR3 totals 15 residues.

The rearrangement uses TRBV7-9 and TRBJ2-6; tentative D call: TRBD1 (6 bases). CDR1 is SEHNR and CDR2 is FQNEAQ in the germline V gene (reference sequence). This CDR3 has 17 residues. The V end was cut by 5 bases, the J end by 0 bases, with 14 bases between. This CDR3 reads CASSPEGGISGANVLTF. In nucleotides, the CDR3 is TGTGCCAGCAGCCCCGAAGGGGGAATCTCTGGGGCCAACGTCCTGACTTTC.

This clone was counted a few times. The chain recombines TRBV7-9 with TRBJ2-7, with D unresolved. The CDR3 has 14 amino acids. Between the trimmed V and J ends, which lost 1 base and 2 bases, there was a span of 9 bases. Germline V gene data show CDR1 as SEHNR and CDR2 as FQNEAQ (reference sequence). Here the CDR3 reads CASSLGRTAYEQYF. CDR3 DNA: TGTGCCAGCAGCTTAGGGCGGACGGCCTACGAGCAGTACTTC. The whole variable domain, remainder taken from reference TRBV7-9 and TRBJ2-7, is DTGVSQNPRHKITKRGQNVTFRCDPISEHNRLYWYRQTLGQGPEFLTYFQNEAQLEKSRLLSDRFSAERPKGSFSTLEIQRTEQGDSAMYLCASSLGRTAYEQYFGPGTRLTVT.

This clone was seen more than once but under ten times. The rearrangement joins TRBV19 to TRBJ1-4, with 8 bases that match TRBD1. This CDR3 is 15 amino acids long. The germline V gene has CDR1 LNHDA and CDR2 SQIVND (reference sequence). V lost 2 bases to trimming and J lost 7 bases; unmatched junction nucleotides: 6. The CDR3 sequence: CASSIKAGGGEKLFF. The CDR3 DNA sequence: TGTGCCAGTAGTATAAAGGCAGGGGGCGGTGAAAAACTGTTTTTT.

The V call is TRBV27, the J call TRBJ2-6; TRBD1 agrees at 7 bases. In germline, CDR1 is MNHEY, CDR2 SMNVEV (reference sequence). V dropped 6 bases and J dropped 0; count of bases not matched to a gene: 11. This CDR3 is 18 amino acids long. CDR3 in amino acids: CASSRQGLAASGANVLTF. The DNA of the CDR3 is TGTGCCAGCAGCAGACAGGGCCTTGCCGCCTCTGGGGCCAACGTCCTGACTTTC.